This entry describes one TCR beta chain. CDR1 and CDR2 from the germline V gene are SGHRS and YFSETQ. V lost 1 base and J lost 7; bases outside the gene matches: 7. The CDR3 loop spans 15 amino acids. The record originates from a study of cytomegalovirus exposure and HLA in healthy donors. In the PCR, 60 Vbeta and 13 Jbeta primers were used. Method: immunoSEQ multiplex PCR; TCRdb's copy keeps in-frame clones and lacks some. Among approximately 150,000 clones listed, around 78% were seen once. Sequenced sample: PBMCs. The clonotype originates from a man aged 40-55 years in good health and CMV-seronegative. The chain links TRBV5-1 to TRBJ1-1, with 10 bases matching TRBD1. CDR3 in DNA: TGCGCCAGCAGCTTGAGGCTGGGACAGGGGAATGAAGCTTTCTTT. The encoded protein is CASSLRLGQGNEAFF.